This is a list of T cell receptor beta chains from one sample in a study of CD8+ T cells in alopecia areata. Libraries were prepared by immunoSEQ multiplex PCR; TCRdb keeps only in-frame clonotypes and omits some of them. The data show roughly 120,000 clones, 53% seen once. The sample consisted of CD4+ T cells sorted from blood, taken at week 4, from a patient treated with tofacitinib. Source of these receptors: a human donor with alopecia areata. The CDR3 runs from the conserved cysteine through the conserved F or W. A D gene is named only where the DNA matches it firmly. Not all rows give a size; the values are once, few, many and, for expanded clones, a class.

D gene | clone size | J gene | V gene | CDR3 protein | CDR3 DNA
NA | few | TRBJ2-7 | TRBV29-1 | CSVGSEGQYF | TGCAGCGTTGGTTCAGAAGGGCAGTACTTC
TRBD1 | NA | TRBJ2-7 | TRBV6-5 | CASRQPGQGYEQYF | TGTGCCAGCAGGCAGCCGGGACAGGGGTACGAGCAGTACTTC
TRBD1 | NA | TRBJ2-3 | TRBV2 | CASSEGTVIGDTQYF | TGTGCCAGCAGTGAGGGGACAGTTATAGGAGATACGCAGTATTTT
NA | NA | TRBJ2-1 | TRBV30 | CAWSLLENNEQFF | TGTGCCTGGAGCCTGCTTGAGAACAATGAGCAGTTCTTC
TRBD1 | few | TRBJ2-7 | TRBV4-2 | CASSQETGQGRNEQYF | TGTGCCAGCAGCCAAGAGACTGGACAGGGGAGGAACGAGCAGTACTTC
NA | NA | TRBJ2-5 | TRBV29-1 | CSGNRQETQYF | TGCAGCGGTAACAGGCAAGAGACCCAGTACTTC
NA | NA | TRBJ1-2 | TRBV29-1 | CSVGSMGGYGYTF | TGCAGCGTTGGGAGCATGGGCGGCTATGGCTACACCTTC
NA | few | TRBJ1-3 | TRBV29-1 | CSVGLVAGTGNTIYF | TGCAGCGTTGGGTTGGTGGCAGGGACTGGAAACACCATATATTTT
NA | NA | TRBJ1-1 | TRBV30 | CAWSQRLNTEAFF | TGTGCCTGGAGTCAGAGATTGAACACTGAAGCTTTCTTT
NA | NA | TRBJ1-2 | TRBV2 | CASNTWGADGYTF | TGTGCCAGCAACACCTGGGGGGCGGATGGCTACACCTTC
NA | NA | TRBJ1-1 | TRBV29-1 | CSVAGLNTEAFF | TGCAGCGTTGCTGGTCTGAACACTGAAGCTTTCTTT
TRBD2 | NA | TRBJ2-1 | TRBV4-1 | CASSQLLLAGGSYNEQFF | TGCGCCAGCAGCCAACTCCTACTAGCGGGGGGTTCCTACAATGAGCAGTTCTTC
NA | NA | TRBJ2-7 | TRBV28 | CASSLDGFGEQYF | TGTGCCAGCAGCCTAGACGGTTTTGGGGAGCAGTACTTC
NA | NA | TRBJ1-1 | TRBV6-5 | CASSGPGGTEAFF | TGTGCCAGCAGTGGGCCTGGGGGCACTGAAGCTTTCTTT
NA | NA | TRBJ2-7 | TRBV5-1 | CASSARGGYEQYF | TGCGCCAGCAGCGCTAGGGGCGGCTACGAGCAGTACTTC
NA | NA | TRBJ2-3 | TRBV5-4 | CASSLDPTPTSTDTQYF | TGTGCCAGCAGCTTGGATCCGACACCGACTAGCACAGATACGCAGTATTTT
NA | NA | TRBJ1-1 | TRBV27 | CASRTTGSPEAFF | TGTGCCAGCAGAACCACAGGGAGCCCTGAAGCTTTCTTT
NA | many | TRBJ1-5 | TRBV6-1 | CASSQRGGNQPQHF | TGTGCCAGCAGCCAAAGGGGGGGCAATCAGCCCCAGCATTTT
TRBD2 | NA | TRBJ2-3 | TRBV6-6 | CASRDGKLAGVDTQYF | TGTGCCAGCAGAGACGGTAAACTAGCGGGAGTAGATACGCAGTATTTT
NA | few | TRBJ2-1 | TRBV14 | CASSQDLRNEQFF | TGTGCCAGCAGCCAAGATCTACGTAATGAGCAGTTCTTC
NA | NA | TRBJ1-1 | TRBV6-5 | CASSSLGKGTEAFF | TGTGCCAGCAGTTCCCTCGGGAAAGGCACTGAAGCTTTCTTT
NA | once | TRBJ1-1 | TRBV29-1 | CSVGLRLTNTEAFF | TGCAGCGTTGGGTTGAGGTTGACGAACACTGAAGCTTTCTTT
TRBD1 | few | TRBJ2-7 | TRBV6-5 | CASSYSSRYRGGEQYF | TGTGCCAGCAGTTACTCGAGTCGGTACAGGGGCGGGGAGCAGTACTTC
TRBD1 | NA | TRBJ2-5 | TRBV30 | CAWSLGQIETQYF | TGTGCCTGGAGCTTGGGACAGATAGAGACCCAGTACTTC
NA | NA | TRBJ1-2 | TRBV30 | CAWSVRTDYGYTF | TGTGCCTGGAGTGTACGGACAGACTATGGCTACACCTTC
NA | once | TRBJ2-5 | TRBV7-9 | CASSFSGASDQETQYF | TGTGCCAGCAGCTTCTCCGGGGCTAGCGACCAAGAGACCCAGTACTTC
NA | NA | TRBJ2-5 | TRBV10-3 | CAISDKGLQETQYF | TGTGCCATCAGTGATAAGGGCCTCCAAGAGACCCAGTACTTC
TRBD1 | NA | TRBJ2-7 | TRBV5-4 | CASSFHRQGKDEQYF | TGTGCCAGCAGCTTCCATAGACAGGGGAAGGATGAGCAGTACTTC
NA | NA | TRBJ1-2 | TRBV7-9 | CASSTRSTGDGYTF | TGTGCCAGCAGCACAAGGTCTACCGGGGATGGCTACACCTTC